The rows below give T cell receptor beta chains drawn from one sample of a study of cytotoxic CD8 clonotypes in ibrutinib-treated CLL. Sequencing used immunoSEQ multiplex PCR; TCRdb keeps in-frame clones, though not all of them. The table records roughly 50,000 clones, more than 55% of them present only once. This material consisted of PBMCs, taken after 24 months of ibrutinib treatment. These receptors all stem from a human donor with chronic lymphocytic leukemia. Each CDR3 is given with its conserved first and last residue. Each record gives: D gene, clone size, J gene, V gene, CDR3 DNA, CDR3 protein. D genes are given only for firm matches. Size tells how often a clone was seen (once, few, many) or the class of an expanded clone, and some rows leave it out.

D gene: .; clone size: .; J gene: TRBJ1-2; V gene: TRBV5-4; CDR3 DNA: TGTGCCAGCAGCTTGGATGCAGGAGGGTTTAACTATGGCTACACCTTC; CDR3 protein: CASSLDAGGFNYGYTF
D gene: TRBD2; clone size: few; J gene: TRBJ2-4; V gene: TRBV4-1; CDR3 DNA: TGCGCCAGCAGCCAAGCACTAGCGGGGGGGCTCGGCATTCAGTACTTC; CDR3 protein: CASSQALAGGLGIQYF
D gene: .; clone size: few; J gene: TRBJ1-2; V gene: TRBV15; CDR3 DNA: TGTGCCACCAGCGCCGAAAGGACCTCTAGGGGCTACACCTTC; CDR3 protein: CATSAERTSRGYTF
D gene: .; clone size: many; J gene: TRBJ1-2; V gene: TRBV2; CDR3 DNA: TGTGCCAGCAGGGCGGACGGGAACTATGGCTACACCTTC; CDR3 protein: CASRADGNYGYTF
D gene: .; clone size: few; J gene: TRBJ1-5; V gene: TRBV6-5; CDR3 DNA: TGTGCCAGCAGCCTAACCAGGAATCAGCCCCAGCATTTT; CDR3 protein: CASSLTRNQPQHF
D gene: .; clone size: .; J gene: TRBJ2-7; V gene: TRBV5-1; CDR3 DNA: TGCGCCAGCAGCTTGGTCTCGTCGGGGGCAAAAGGCTACGAGCAGTACTTC; CDR3 protein: CASSLVSSGAKGYEQYF
D gene: TRBD2; clone size: many; J gene: TRBJ2-3; V gene: TRBV2; CDR3 DNA: TGTGCCAGCGGCCTAGCGGGGGGACGCACAGATACGCAGTATTTT; CDR3 protein: CASGLAGGRTDTQYF
D gene: .; clone size: many; J gene: TRBJ2-3; V gene: TRBV5-1; CDR3 DNA: TGCGCCAGCAGCTTGGGTGGAGATACGCAGTATTTT; CDR3 protein: CASSLGGDTQYF
D gene: TRBD1; clone size: .; J gene: TRBJ2-3; V gene: TRBV10-3; CDR3 DNA: TGTGCCATCAGTGACTGGACAGGGGCGGTGGGAGATACGCAGTATTTT; CDR3 protein: CAISDWTGAVGDTQYF
D gene: .; clone size: .; J gene: TRBJ2-1; V gene: TRBV7-8; CDR3 DNA: TGTGCCAGCAGCTCCGGGGGCACCCTTAAGGGTGAGCAGTTCTTC; CDR3 protein: CASSSGGTLKGEQFF
D gene: .; clone size: few; J gene: TRBJ1-4; V gene: TRBV6-6; CDR3 DNA: TGTGCCAGCAGTTACCCGCAGACTAATGAAAAACTGTTTTTT; CDR3 protein: CASSYPQTNEKLFF
D gene: TRBD2; clone size: .; J gene: TRBJ2-7; V gene: TRBV6-6; CDR3 DNA: TGTGCCAGCAGTTACTTAAGCGGGGGGGTCGACGAGCAGTACTTC; CDR3 protein: CASSYLSGGVDEQYF
D gene: TRBD1; clone size: once; J gene: TRBJ1-1; V gene: TRBV5-4; CDR3 DNA: TGTGCCAGCAGCCCCCGGGGACAGTACACTGAAGCTTTCTTT; CDR3 protein: CASSPRGQYTEAFF
D gene: .; clone size: .; J gene: TRBJ2-7; V gene: TRBV10-3; CDR3 DNA: TGTGCCATCAGTGCTACAGGGGAGGGCCTCTCCGAGCAGTACTTC; CDR3 protein: CAISATGEGLSEQYF
D gene: .; clone size: .; J gene: TRBJ2-1; V gene: TRBV5-4; CDR3 DNA: TGTGCCAGCAGCCCGGGACTGTCCTACAATGAGCAGTTCTTC; CDR3 protein: CASSPGLSYNEQFF
D gene: .; clone size: .; J gene: TRBJ2-1; V gene: TRBV13; CDR3 DNA: TGTGCCAGCAGTTTCCGTGGCTCCTACAATGAGCAGTTCTTC; CDR3 protein: CASSFRGSYNEQFF
D gene: .; clone size: .; J gene: TRBJ2-1; V gene: TRBV5-6; CDR3 DNA: TGTGCCAGCAGCTTGGTTGCATCTTGGGAGCAGTTCTTC; CDR3 protein: CASSLVASWEQFF
D gene: .; clone size: .; J gene: TRBJ2-1; V gene: TRBV5-1; CDR3 DNA: TGCGCCAGCAGCTTGGGAGGTAGCTCCTACAATGAGCAGTTCTTC; CDR3 protein: CASSLGGSSYNEQFF
D gene: TRBD2; clone size: .; J gene: TRBJ2-3; V gene: TRBV19; CDR3 DNA: TGTGCCAGTAGCCCAATAGCGGGGGCTAGCACAGATACGCAGTATTTT; CDR3 protein: CASSPIAGASTDTQYF
D gene: .; clone size: few; J gene: TRBJ2-5; V gene: TRBV11-2; CDR3 DNA: TGTGCCAGCAGCGACTCCGTGGGAAGGAAGGGGAAAGAGACCCAGTACTTC; CDR3 protein: CASSDSVGRKGKETQYF
D gene: .; clone size: .; J gene: TRBJ2-7; V gene: TRBV6-1; CDR3 DNA: TGTGCCAGCAGTGGGGATCCCGACAGGCCCTTATCCTACGAGCAGTACTTC; CDR3 protein: CASSGDPDRPLSYEQYF
D gene: TRBD1; clone size: .; J gene: TRBJ2-3; V gene: TRBV6-1; CDR3 DNA: TGTGCCAGCAGTGCGGGACAGGGCACAGATACGCAGTATTTT; CDR3 protein: CASSAGQGTDTQYF
D gene: TRBD1; clone size: few; J gene: TRBJ1-2; V gene: TRBV25-1; CDR3 DNA: TGTGCCAGCAGTTTCTCCGGGACAGAACTTAACTATGGCTACACCTTC; CDR3 protein: CASSFSGTELNYGYTF
D gene: .; clone size: .; J gene: TRBJ1-1; V gene: TRBV14; CDR3 DNA: TGTGCCAGCAGCCCGCCGTTTGCGGGGGTGAACACTGAAGCTTTCTTT; CDR3 protein: CASSPPFAGVNTEAFF
D gene: .; clone size: .; J gene: TRBJ2-3; V gene: TRBV11-2; CDR3 DNA: TGTGCCAGCAGCAGATGGAGCGGGCTCAGCACAGATACGCAGTATTTT; CDR3 protein: CASSRWSGLSTDTQYF
D gene: .; clone size: .; J gene: TRBJ2-7; V gene: TRBV5-4; CDR3 DNA: TGTGCCAGCAGCTTGGGAACGGGGTTCCCCTACGAGCAGTACTTC; CDR3 protein: CASSLGTGFPYEQYF